This TCR beta chain was recovered during a study of blood T cell repertoires in COVID-19. Repertoires were generated with immunoSEQ multiplex PCR, while TCRdb's copy carries only in-frame clones and drops some. The table records about 330,000 clones, over 75% of them present only once. This clone has more than one count but fewer than ten. V shed 2 bases and J shed 4 bases, with 21 bases lying between them. There are 19 residues in the CDR3. Germline CDR1 MDHEN, CDR2 SYDVKM. Sequences were obtained from peripheral blood. The clonotype originates from a woman in her 50s with active or convalescent COVID-19. This chain uses TRBV28 with TRBJ1-6, with D hard to call. CDR3 nucleotides: TGTGCCAGCAGTTTACGCAACCTGATGGCCAGGCGATATAATTCACCCCTCCACTTT. Its protein product is CASSLRNLMARRYNSPLHF.